A selection of T cell receptor beta chains follows, all from one sample in a study of neoadjuvant anti-PD-1 for oral cavity cancer. Measured with immunoSEQ multiplex PCR; TCRdb has only the in-frame clones, and not every one. The sample shows about 79,000 clones, 65% to 85% of them seen only once. The sequenced sample was PBMCs, obtained before nivolumab (anti-PD-1) treatment. The receptors derive from a person between 40 and 79 years old with oral cavity squamous cell carcinoma. CDR3s leave out the opening cysteine and the closing phenylalanine or tryptophan. The order of the fields is D gene, J gene, V gene, clone size, CDR3 protein. A D gene is named only where the DNA matches it firmly. Clone size is stated in some rows and not others, as once, few, many or a class when expanded.

D gene: TRBD1; J gene: TRBJ2-7; V gene: TRBV7-9; clone size: NA; CDR3 protein: ASSFQTGGYEQY
D gene: NA; J gene: TRBJ1-3; V gene: TRBV9; clone size: NA; CDR3 protein: ASSVGGGGPEGGNTIY
D gene: NA; J gene: TRBJ1-1; V gene: TRBV2; clone size: NA; CDR3 protein: ASSEASSGAF
D gene: TRBD1; J gene: TRBJ1-1; V gene: TRBV2; clone size: few; CDR3 protein: ASRGQGWDTEAF
D gene: TRBD2; J gene: TRBJ2-5; V gene: TRBV27; clone size: NA; CDR3 protein: ASSLTGGRETQY
D gene: NA; J gene: TRBJ1-2; V gene: TRBV2; clone size: NA; CDR3 protein: ASRDRANYGYT
D gene: NA; J gene: TRBJ2-1; V gene: TRBV7-3; clone size: NA; CDR3 protein: ASSLKVSEYNEQF
D gene: NA; J gene: TRBJ1-3; V gene: TRBV19; clone size: NA; CDR3 protein: ASTTQGSGGNTIY
D gene: TRBD1; J gene: TRBJ2-5; V gene: TRBV30; clone size: NA; CDR3 protein: AWSVGQVAETQY
D gene: TRBD2; J gene: TRBJ2-1; V gene: TRBV9; clone size: NA; CDR3 protein: ASSPQAGWTYNEQF
D gene: NA; J gene: TRBJ2-1; V gene: TRBV5-1; clone size: NA; CDR3 protein: ASSYDTGRYNEQF
D gene: NA; J gene: TRBJ1-5; V gene: TRBV7-8; clone size: few; CDR3 protein: ASSLGHNQPQH
D gene: TRBD2; J gene: TRBJ2-7; V gene: TRBV27; clone size: NA; CDR3 protein: ASSRTSGGYEQY
D gene: NA; J gene: TRBJ2-1; V gene: TRBV4-1; clone size: NA; CDR3 protein: ASSLGAVVDNEQF
D gene: TRBD1; J gene: TRBJ1-4; V gene: TRBV29-1; clone size: NA; CDR3 protein: SAYTGGWITNEKLF
D gene: NA; J gene: TRBJ1-2; V gene: TRBV2; clone size: few; CDR3 protein: ASSESGSERGYT
D gene: NA; J gene: TRBJ1-1; V gene: TRBV6-6; clone size: NA; CDR3 protein: ASILTSLTEAF
D gene: TRBD1; J gene: TRBJ1-5; V gene: TRBV11-2; clone size: once; CDR3 protein: ASSSDRDQPQH
D gene: TRBD1; J gene: TRBJ2-3; V gene: TRBV5-5; clone size: NA; CDR3 protein: ASRYTGADTQY
D gene: NA; J gene: TRBJ2-7; V gene: TRBV7-9; clone size: NA; CDR3 protein: ASSEGKAGKIYEQY
D gene: TRBD1; J gene: TRBJ1-2; V gene: TRBV29-1; clone size: NA; CDR3 protein: SGGGRGSYT
D gene: NA; J gene: TRBJ1-1; V gene: TRBV7-9; clone size: NA; CDR3 protein: ASRHDRTAAGGEAF
D gene: NA; J gene: TRBJ2-1; V gene: TRBV7-8; clone size: NA; CDR3 protein: ASTPPGHNEQF
D gene: TRBD1; J gene: TRBJ2-3; V gene: TRBV19; clone size: NA; CDR3 protein: ASSKGQGQDTQY
D gene: TRBD2; J gene: TRBJ2-2; V gene: TRBV6-1; clone size: NA; CDR3 protein: ASSAGLAGVGELF
D gene: NA; J gene: TRBJ1-1; V gene: TRBV19; clone size: NA; CDR3 protein: ASSFWAPIVNTEAF
D gene: TRBD1; J gene: TRBJ2-7; V gene: TRBV27; clone size: NA; CDR3 protein: ASSSSGTGQFEQY
D gene: NA; J gene: TRBJ1-5; V gene: TRBV19; clone size: once; CDR3 protein: ASSPAGQGYYQPQH
D gene: NA; J gene: TRBJ1-5; V gene: TRBV6-5; clone size: NA; CDR3 protein: ASSYGVNQPQH
D gene: TRBD1; J gene: TRBJ2-1; V gene: TRBV10-3; clone size: NA; CDR3 protein: AIRLQGMVDEQF
D gene: NA; J gene: TRBJ1-2; V gene: TRBV19; clone size: few; CDR3 protein: ASSIDLPSYYGYT
D gene: TRBD1; J gene: TRBJ2-3; V gene: TRBV9; clone size: NA; CDR3 protein: ASSVEGQGLSTDTQY
D gene: TRBD2; J gene: TRBJ2-2; V gene: TRBV5-1; clone size: NA; CDR3 protein: ASSSGGTSATGELF
D gene: NA; J gene: TRBJ1-5; V gene: TRBV19; clone size: NA; CDR3 protein: ASSRWPVLGQPQH
D gene: NA; J gene: TRBJ2-4; V gene: TRBV11-3; clone size: NA; CDR3 protein: ASSLDFRQEQY
D gene: NA; J gene: TRBJ1-1; V gene: TRBV2; clone size: few; CDR3 protein: ASWRMDTEAF
D gene: NA; J gene: TRBJ1-4; V gene: TRBV6-5; clone size: NA; CDR3 protein: ASSPTGSTNEKLF
D gene: NA; J gene: TRBJ2-7; V gene: TRBV6-1; clone size: NA; CDR3 protein: ASSDQNSYEQY
D gene: NA; J gene: TRBJ1-5; V gene: TRBV30; clone size: NA; CDR3 protein: AWSRASSNQPQH
D gene: NA; J gene: TRBJ2-3; V gene: TRBV4-1; clone size: once; CDR3 protein: ASSQASGLEADTQY
D gene: TRBD2; J gene: TRBJ2-5; V gene: TRBV10-3; clone size: once; CDR3 protein: AIRATSGGAGETQY
D gene: NA; J gene: TRBJ1-4; V gene: TRBV5-6; clone size: NA; CDR3 protein: ASSLAATGRKLF
D gene: NA; J gene: TRBJ2-7; V gene: TRBV29-1; clone size: once; CDR3 protein: SVDWGADEQY
D gene: TRBD1; J gene: TRBJ2-7; V gene: TRBV5-1; clone size: NA; CDR3 protein: ASTFGGTGADEQY
D gene: TRBD1; J gene: TRBJ1-1; V gene: TRBV28; clone size: few; CDR3 protein: ASRVDRGLATEAF
D gene: NA; J gene: TRBJ1-5; V gene: TRBV4-1; clone size: few; CDR3 protein: ASSQDWVNSNQPQH
D gene: NA; J gene: TRBJ1-1; V gene: TRBV14; clone size: once; CDR3 protein: ASSQNGGSGTEAF
D gene: NA; J gene: TRBJ2-7; V gene: TRBV28; clone size: NA; CDR3 protein: ASSLPGAYEQY
D gene: NA; J gene: TRBJ1-1; V gene: TRBV4-1; clone size: once; CDR3 protein: ASSQDPGVGTEAF